This TCR beta chain was observed in a study of T cell changes during pregnancy in multiple sclerosis. The germline gives CDR1 LGHNA, CDR2 YSLEER. This CDR3 comprises 16 residues. The J segment lost 7 bases and the V segment lost 2 bases, leaving 8 bases of the junction unmatched. Profiling relied on immunoSEQ multiplex PCR, and the TCRdb table lists in-frame clones only, not all of them. The sample holds 35,000 to 45,000 clones, approximately 90% seen once. This sequence joins TRBV4-3 and TRBJ1-4, with TRBD1 matching over 9 bases. Sequenced material: CD4+ T cells from peripheral blood mononuclear cells, taken before pregnancy. The receptor was derived from a female donor with multiple sclerosis, enrolled in a pregnancy study. CDR3 region: CASSQYHRGPTEKLFF. As DNA, the CDR3 is TGCGCCAGCAGCCAATACCACAGGGGGCCGACTGAAAAACTGTTTTTT.